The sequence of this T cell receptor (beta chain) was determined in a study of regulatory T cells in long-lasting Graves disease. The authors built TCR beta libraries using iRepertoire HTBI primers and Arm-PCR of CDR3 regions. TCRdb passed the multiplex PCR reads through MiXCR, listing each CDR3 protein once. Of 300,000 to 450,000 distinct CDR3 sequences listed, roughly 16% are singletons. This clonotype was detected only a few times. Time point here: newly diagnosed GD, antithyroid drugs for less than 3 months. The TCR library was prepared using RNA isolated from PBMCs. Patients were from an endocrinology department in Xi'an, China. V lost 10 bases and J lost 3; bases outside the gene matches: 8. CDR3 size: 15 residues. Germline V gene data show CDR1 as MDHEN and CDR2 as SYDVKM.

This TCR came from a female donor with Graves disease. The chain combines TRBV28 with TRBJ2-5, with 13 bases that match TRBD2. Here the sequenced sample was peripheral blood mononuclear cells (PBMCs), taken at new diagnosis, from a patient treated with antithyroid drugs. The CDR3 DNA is TGTGCCAACCAAGGACTAGCGGGAGAAGAAGAGACCCAGTACTTC. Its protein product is CANQGLAGEEETQYF.